This T cell receptor (beta chain) emerged from a study of blood T cell repertoires in COVID-19. The data were produced by immunoSEQ multiplex PCR, yet TCRdb's version contains in-frame clones alone and is incomplete. This sample yields under 200,000 clones, of which around 79% are seen a single time; roughly 19% belongs to the top ten. Germline-derived CDR1 and CDR2 are SGHDN and FVKESK. The CDR3 has 19 residues. The V and J ends lost 4 bases and 8 bases, in that order; junction bases with no gene match: 20. The source of this sequence is an older woman in a cohort exposed to, infected with or recovered from COVID-19 (not recorded which). The specimen was PBMCs or T cells enriched from blood (not recorded which). The rearrangement joins TRBV14 to TRBJ1-3; TRBD1 matches at 10 bases. The CDR3 region is CASSRAGQGFGTRGHTIYF. The CDR3 DNA reads as TGTGCCAGCAGCCGCGCGGGACAGGGGTTTGGTACTCGGGGTCACACCATATATTTT.